The 5 T cell receptor beta chains below were found in one sample sequenced in a study of neurological immune-mediated disorders. TCRdb fed the 5' RACE reads into MiXCR, producing one record per CDR3 protein. Of 35,000 to 40,000 distinct CDR3 sequences in the sample, over 8.5% were seen once. The sample's time point: technical triplicate 1. Sequences were obtained from PBMCs. The source is a man aged 55 to 69 with HTLV-1-associated myelopathy (HAM/TSP).

This clonotype was detected ten times or more. The chain has TRBV3-1 and TRBJ2-5, with D unclear. The CDR3 is 10 residues long. From germline, CDR1 is LGHDT and CDR2 YNNKEL (reference sequence). The V gene lost 0 bases and the J gene lost 7 bases, with 0 bases spanning the gap. CDR3 sequence (DNA): TGTGCCAGCAGCCAAGAGACCCAGTACTTC. It specifies CASSQETQYF.

This clonotype appeared a few times. The chain employs TRBV5-1 and TRBJ1-1; D might be TRBD1 (6 bases). The V gene's germline CDR1 is SGHRS and CDR2 YFSETQ. This CDR3 contains 15 residues. Trimming removed 0 bases at V and 5 bases at J, with 14 bases between. In DNA form, the CDR3 reads TGCGCCAGCAGCTTGGGGGGGGGCAGGGGAACTGAAGCTTTCTTT. This gives the protein CASSLGGGRGTEAFF.

At least ten counts were recorded for this clonotype. The J gene is TRBJ1-4, the V gene TRBV11-2; no clear D. The CDR3 extends over 15 amino acids. The ends were cut back, 5 bases at V and 5 bases at J, with 15 bases in the middle. CDR1 is SGHAT and CDR2 is FQNNGV in the germline V gene. The CDR3 reads CASSPTYRANEKLFF. Written as DNA, the CDR3 is TGTGCCAGCAGCCCAACCTACCGGGCGAATGAAAAACTGTTTTTT.

This clonotype showed up many times. The chain employs TRBV28 and TRBJ2-4; D is unresolved. V lost 6 bases, J lost 0 bases, and 15 bases lay in between. The CDR3 consists of 16 residues. Looked up from germline, CDR1 is MDHEN and CDR2 is SYDVKM. The CDR3 protein is CASSLERDLAKNIQYF. CDR3 DNA sequence: TGTGCCAGCAGCTTGGAAAGAGACCTAGCCAAAAACATTCAGTACTTC.

In its sample, this clonotype was seen many times. This rearrangement joins TRBV6-6 to TRBJ2-3, with D perhaps matching TRBD1 (5 bases). The CDR3 spans 17 residues. Trimming left V 2 bases short and J 0 bases short, with 15 bases between. Germline CDR1 MNHNY, CDR2 SVGAGI (reference sequence). CDR3 amino acids: CASSYPTLDTSTDTQYF. The DNA of the CDR3 is TGTGCCAGCAGTTACCCGACATTGGACACCAGCACAGATACGCAGTATTTT.